A single T cell receptor (beta chain) is shown here with its context. This CDR3 contains 14 residues. Between the trimmed V and J ends, which lost 5 bases and 4 bases, there was a span of 14 bases. From germline, CDR1 is SGHTA and CDR2 FQGNSA. RNA totalling roughly 0.5 to 1 ug underwent reverse transcription with random hexamers. A single record per CDR3 protein comes from TCRdb applying MiXCR to the immunoSEQ multiplex PCR reads. The sample has over 95,000 distinct CDR3 sequences, less than 95% seen once. The record originates from a study of CD8 T cells in Susac syndrome. This clonotype was obtained from a human donor in good health. The chain uses TRBV7-2 and TRBJ1-2, with D possibly being TRBD1 (6 bases). Sequencing was done on a sample of CD8+ T cells from PBMCs. The CDR3 DNA reads TGTGCCAGCAGCCCCTCGGTAGGGGGCTATGGCTACACCTTC. This codes for CASSPSVGGYGYTF.